The 11 T cell receptor beta chains presented below share a single source sample, sequenced in a study of blood T cell repertoires in COVID-19. Measured with immunoSEQ multiplex PCR; TCRdb has only the in-frame clones, and not every one. The profile shows tens of thousands of clones, more than 75% of them singletons. Sequencing was carried out using peripheral blood. These receptors were taken from a middle-aged man with COVID-19, enrolled during active disease.

This chain links TRBV5-1 with TRBJ1-1; D ambiguous. The CDR3 length is 13 residues. The germline CDR1 and CDR2 sequences are SGHRS and YFSETQ. The V end was cut by 4 bases, the J end by 4 bases, with 11 bases between. Here the CDR3 DNA reads TGCGCCAGCAGCCACCGACGAGGCACTGAAGCTTTCTTT. It codes for CASSHRRGTEAFF.

The V call is TRBV30, the J call TRBJ1-5, with 9 bases aligning to TRBD1. V trimming: 1 base; J trimming: 5 bases; junction bases outside the gene matches: 12. Germline V gives CDR1 GTSNPN, CDR2 SVGIG (reference sequence). The CDR3 spans 17 residues. CDR3 in amino acids: CAWSAKTGTGTDQPQHF. The DNA of the CDR3 is TGTGCCTGGAGTGCAAAAACCGGGACAGGGACTGATCAGCCCCAGCATTTT.

This sequence joins TRBV9 and TRBJ1-1, with D perhaps TRBD1 (6 bases). Germline V lookup: CDR1 SGDLS, CDR2 YYNGEE. The CDR3 is 14 residues long. V gave up 3 bases and J gave up 5 bases, with 14 bases separating them. CDR3 amino acids: CASSAAGTNTEAFF. The CDR3 DNA reads TGTGCCAGCAGCGCAGCCGGGACAAATACTGAAGCTTTCTTT. Using reference TRBV9 and TRBJ1-1 for the parts outside the CDR3, the full variable domain is DSGVTQTPKHLITATGQRVTLRCSPRSGDLSVYWYQQSLDQGLQFLIQYYNGEERAKGNILERFSAQQFPDLHSELNLSSLELGDSALYFCASSAAGTNTEAFFGQGTRLTVV.

This rearrangement joins TRBV19 to TRBJ1-5, with D unresolved. Deletions cut 6 bases from V and 0 bases from J, with 6 bases between. The CDR3 sequence is 13 residues long. Germline V lookup: CDR1 LNHDA, CDR2 SQIVND (reference sequence). The CDR3 protein is CASRSYSNQPQHF. In DNA form, the CDR3 reads TGTGCCAGTAGAAGCTATAGCAATCAGCCCCAGCATTTT.

The chain joins TRBV30 to TRBJ2-7; TRBD1 matches at 7 bases. This CDR3 spans 16 amino acids. V was pared by 3 bases and J by 0 bases, with 11 bases of the junction left unmatched. Germline V gene lookup returns CDR1 GTSNPN and CDR2 SVGIG (reference sequence). CDR3 sequence (DNA): TGTGCCTGGAGCGACCCCGGCAGGGGGATCTCCTACGAGCAGTACTTC. This translates into CAWSDPGRGISYEQYF.

This clone was counted only a few times. The chain carries TRBV14 and TRBJ2-7; 9 bases fit TRBD2. The CDR3 is made up of 13 amino acids. Trimming at V came to 6 bases and at J to 2 bases, leaving 2 bases not matched to a gene. Germline V gene data show CDR1 as SGHDN and CDR2 as FVKESK. CDR3 protein: CASRASGAYEQYF. CDR3 bases: TGTGCCAGCAGGGCTAGCGGGGCCTACGAGCAGTACTTC. Full variable domain (outside the CDR3, taken from reference TRBV14 and TRBJ2-7): EAGVTQFPSHSVIEKGQTVTLRCDPISGHDNLYWYRRVMGKEIKFLLHFVKESKQDESGMPNNRFLAERTGGTYSTLKVQPAELEDSGVYFCASRASGAYEQYFGPGTRLTVT.

V gene TRBV6-1 combines with J gene TRBJ2-7, with 7 bases that match TRBD1. CDR1 is MNHNS and CDR2 is SASEGT in the germline V gene. The CDR3 runs 14 residues. The V and J ends lost 3 bases and 3 bases, in that order; junction bases with no gene match: 5. CDR3 sequence reads: CASSERTGNYEQYF. In DNA form, the CDR3 reads TGTGCCAGCAGTGAGAGGACAGGTAACTACGAGCAGTACTTC.

This clone has only a few counts. This chain uses TRBV19 with TRBJ1-6; unclear D gene. The V end was cut by 4 bases, the J end by 7 bases, with 11 bases between. CDR1 and CDR2 from the germline V gene are LNHDA and SQIVND (reference sequence). The CDR3 loop spans 14 amino acids. This chain's CDR3 is CASSTGTGNSPLHF. The CDR3, as DNA: TGTGCCAGTAGTACAGGTACTGGGAATTCACCCCTCCACTTT.

This chain connects TRBV11-2 to TRBJ2-1, with a possible D match to TRBD2 (12 bases). The V gene's germline CDR1 is SGHAT and CDR2 FQNNGV. V lost 5 bases and J lost 4, with 21 bases in between. The CDR3 spans 17 residues. Here the CDR3 reads CASSLAGGTGGYNEQFF. Written as DNA, the CDR3 is TGTGCCAGCAGCCTAGCGGGGGGGACAGGGGGTTACAATGAGCAGTTCTTC.

A word on this clone: Its ends do not fully match the called genes, so a read error is possible. This chain joins TRBV6-5 and TRBJ2-7, with D possibly matching TRBD2 (6 bases). Germline values: CDR1 MNHEY, CDR2 SVGAGI. The CDR3 is 14 amino acids. As DNA, the CDR3 is TGTGCCAGCAGTTTCGATCGGGGGTCCTTCGAGCAGTACTTC. It is translated as CASSFDRGSFEQYF.

This chain joins TRBV2 and TRBJ2-7; the D gene is possibly TRBD2 (6 bases). Germline lookup yields CDR1 SNHLY and CDR2 FYNNEI. This CDR3 has 15 residues. V shed 3 bases and J shed 5 bases, with 17 bases lying between them. CDR3: CASSDSGTGRNEQYF. Written as DNA, the CDR3 is TGTGCCAGCAGTGACTCCGGGACGGGGAGGAACGAGCAGTACTTC.